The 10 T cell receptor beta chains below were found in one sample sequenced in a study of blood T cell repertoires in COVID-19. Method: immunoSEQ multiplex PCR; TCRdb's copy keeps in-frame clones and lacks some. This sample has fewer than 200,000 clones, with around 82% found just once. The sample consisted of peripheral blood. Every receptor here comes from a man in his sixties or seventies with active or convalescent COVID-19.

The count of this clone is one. The CDR3, as DNA: TGTGCCTGGGGGACAGGACCAGCGCACGGTGGCTACACCTTC. This sequence encodes CAWGTGPAHGGYTF. The rearrangement joins TRBV30 to TRBJ1-2, with 8 nucleotides matching TRBD1. The CDR3 is 14 amino acids. CDR1 GTSNPN and CDR2 SVGIG come from the germline V gene (reference sequence). Trimming took 5 bases from V and 7 from J; bases not matched to a gene: 12.

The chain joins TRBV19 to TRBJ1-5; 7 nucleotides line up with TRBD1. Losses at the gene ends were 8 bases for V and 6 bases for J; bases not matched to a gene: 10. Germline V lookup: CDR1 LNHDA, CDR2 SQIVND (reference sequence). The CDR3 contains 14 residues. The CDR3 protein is CASRDSLRGQPQHF. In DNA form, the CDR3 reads TGTGCCAGTCGGGACAGTCTGCGGGGTCAGCCCCAGCATTTT.

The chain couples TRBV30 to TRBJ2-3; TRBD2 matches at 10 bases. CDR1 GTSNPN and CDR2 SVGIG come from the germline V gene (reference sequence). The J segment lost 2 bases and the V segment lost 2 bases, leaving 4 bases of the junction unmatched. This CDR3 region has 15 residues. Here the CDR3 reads CAWSPGTSVTDTQYF. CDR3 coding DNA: TGTGCCTGGAGTCCCGGGACTAGCGTCACAGATACGCAGTATTTT.

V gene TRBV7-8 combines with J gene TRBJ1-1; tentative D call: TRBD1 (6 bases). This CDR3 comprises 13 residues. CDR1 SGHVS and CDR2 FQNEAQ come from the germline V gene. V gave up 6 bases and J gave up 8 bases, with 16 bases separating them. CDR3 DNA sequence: TGTGCCAGCAGTTTTCTTCAGGGGCGAGAAGCTTTCTTT. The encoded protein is CASSFLQGREAFF.

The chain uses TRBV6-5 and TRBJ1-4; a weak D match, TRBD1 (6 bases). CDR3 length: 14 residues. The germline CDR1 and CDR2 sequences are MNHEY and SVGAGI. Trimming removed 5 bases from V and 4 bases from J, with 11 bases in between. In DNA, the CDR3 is TGTGCCAGCAGTCTGGGGGCTGTTAATGAAAAACTGTTTTTT. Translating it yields CASSLGAVNEKLFF.

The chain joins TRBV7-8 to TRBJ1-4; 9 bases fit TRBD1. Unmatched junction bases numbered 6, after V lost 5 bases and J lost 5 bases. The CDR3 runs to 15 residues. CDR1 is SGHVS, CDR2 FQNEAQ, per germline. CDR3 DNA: TGTGCCAGCAGCGCCTCCGGGACAGGGAATGAAAAACTGTTTTTT. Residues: CASSASGTGNEKLFF.

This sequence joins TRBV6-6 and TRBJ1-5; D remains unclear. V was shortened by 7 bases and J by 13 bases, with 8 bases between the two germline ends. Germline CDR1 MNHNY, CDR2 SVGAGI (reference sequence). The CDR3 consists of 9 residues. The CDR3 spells CASTPPQHF. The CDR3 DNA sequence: TGTGCCAGCACCCCCCCGCAGCATTTT.

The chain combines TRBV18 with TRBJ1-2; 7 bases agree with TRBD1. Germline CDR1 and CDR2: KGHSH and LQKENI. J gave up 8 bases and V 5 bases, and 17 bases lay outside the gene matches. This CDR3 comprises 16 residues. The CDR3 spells CASSLRTGHSSDGYTF. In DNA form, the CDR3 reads TGTGCCAGCTCATTAAGGACAGGACACTCATCGGACGGCTACACCTTC.

The CDR3 loop reads CASRARGTDYEQYF. The CDR3 DNA reads TGTGCCAGCAGAGCCCGCGGGACAGACTACGAGCAGTACTTC. The chain couples TRBV6-5 to TRBJ2-7, with D maybe TRBD1 (7 bases). Trimming removed 6 bases at V and 3 bases at J, with 15 bases between. Per germline, CDR1 MNHEY and CDR2 SVGAGI. CDR3 length equals 14 residues.

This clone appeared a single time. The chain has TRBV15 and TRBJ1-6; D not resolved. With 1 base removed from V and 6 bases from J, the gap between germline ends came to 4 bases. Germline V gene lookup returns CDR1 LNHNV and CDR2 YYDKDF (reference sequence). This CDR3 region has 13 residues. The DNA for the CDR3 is TGTGCCACCAGCAGAGGACTTAATTCACCCCTCCACTTT. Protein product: CATSRGLNSPLHF.